These 12 T cell receptor beta chains were sequenced from one sample in a study of identical twins. One entry per CDR3 protein results from TCRdb running MiXCR on the 5' RACE reads. The table shows roughly 570,000 distinct CDR3 sequences, with nearly 10% occurring only once. These data also formed part of another study, on yellow fever vaccine responses in identical twins.

Sequences were obtained from PBMCs. The receptors shown here come from a woman between 18 and 29 years old in good health.

The chain combines TRBV7-2 with TRBJ2-7, with 9 bases fitting TRBD2. The CDR3 is 15 residues long. V lost 1 base and J lost 4; bases outside the gene matches: 5. In germline, CDR1 is SGHTA, CDR2 FQGNSA. CDR3 sequence (DNA): TGTGCCAGCAGCTTAGTTAGCGGGAGCGGGTACGAGCAGTACTTC. This sequence encodes CASSLVSGSGYEQYF.

This clonotype was picked up a small number of times. The rearrangement links TRBV7-2 to TRBJ2-7, with D maybe TRBD2 (7 bases). Trimming removed 5 bases from V and 2 bases from J, with 13 bases in between. The germline CDR1 and CDR2 sequences are SGHTA and FQGNSA. CDR3 length: 14 residues. CDR3 in amino acids: CASSLGGRPYEQYF. The CDR3 DNA sequence: TGTGCCAGCAGCCTGGGGGGGCGTCCCTACGAGCAGTACTTC.

This clonotype was counted between two and nine times. The genes are TRBV27 and TRBJ2-3, with 7 bases that match TRBD1. With 4 bases clipped from V and 6 bases from J, the junction kept 4 bases outside the gene matches. This CDR3 contains 13 residues. Germline-derived CDR1 and CDR2 are MNHEY and SMNVEV (reference sequence). The CDR3 loop is CASSYTGVDTQYF. DNA for the CDR3: TGTGCCAGCAGTTATACAGGGGTGGATACGCAGTATTTT.

This clonotype was seen more than once but under ten times. V usage is TRBV7-2 and J usage is TRBJ2-1, with D maybe TRBD2 (6 bases). Germline V CDR1 and CDR2: SGHTA, FQGNSA. The CDR3 has 17 amino acids. Trimming left V 3 bases short and J 0 bases short, with 15 bases between. This CDR3 reads CASSLAERVSSYNEQFF. Written as DNA, the CDR3 is TGTGCCAGCAGCTTGGCGGAGCGGGTAAGCTCCTACAATGAGCAGTTCTTC.

The table lists this clonotype with a few counts. The rearrangement joins TRBV29-1 to TRBJ2-1; 8 nucleotides line up with TRBD2. The CDR3 extends over 11 amino acids. V gave up 0 bases and J gave up 15 bases; unmatched junction bases: 4. Per the germline V gene, CDR1 is SQVTM and CDR2 is ANQGSEA. CDR3 sequence reads: CSVEEGLAWFF. The CDR3 DNA reads as TGCAGCGTTGAAGAAGGACTAGCATGGTTCTTC.

There are a few counts of this clonotype. The genes are TRBV15 and TRBJ1-2; D remains ambiguous. Germline V CDR1 and CDR2: LNHNV, YYDKDF (reference sequence). CDR3 length: 13 amino acids. Trimming left V 0 bases short and J 8 bases short, with 10 bases between. CDR3 sequence: CATSREDLRGYTF. The CDR3 DNA reads as TGTGCCACCAGCAGAGAGGACCTCCGGGGCTACACCTTC.

This clonotype was seen ten or more times. The chain recombines TRBV3-1 with TRBJ2-1, with 8 bases aligning to TRBD2. CDR1 LGHDT and CDR2 YNNKEL come from the germline V gene (reference sequence). V shed 2 bases and J 1 base; nucleotides not matched to a gene: 1. The CDR3 has 15 amino acids. CDR3: CASSQLAGSYNEQFF. The CDR3 region has the DNA TGTGCCAGCAGCCAACTAGCGGGTTCCTACAATGAGCAGTTCTTC.

The gene calls are TRBV20-1 and TRBJ2-2; D not resolved. The CDR3 extends over 13 amino acids. Trimming took 5 bases from V and 2 from J, leaving 9 bases between them. The germline V gene encodes CDR1 DFQATT and CDR2 SNEGSKA (reference sequence). The CDR3 DNA sequence: TGCAGTGCTGACACCGATAACACCGGGGAGCTGTTTTTT. Protein sequence: CSADTDNTGELFF.

CDR3: CASSLSTGAKFISPLHF. The CDR3 bases are TGTGCCAGCAGTTTATCGACAGGGGCCAAATTTATTTCACCCCTCCACTTT. The J gene is TRBJ1-6, the V gene TRBV27, with 8 bases fitting TRBD1. The CDR3 has 17 residues. With 0 bases clipped from V and 9 bases from J, the junction kept 10 bases outside the gene matches. Germline lookup yields CDR1 MNHEY and CDR2 SMNVEV (reference sequence).

This clonotype was seen more than once but under ten times. The chain employs TRBV5-1 and TRBJ2-2; D is possibly TRBD1 or TRBD2 (6 bases each). Germline CDR1 is SGHRS and CDR2 is YFSETQ. Trimming cost V 3 bases and J 3 bases, with 15 bases left between them. CDR3 length: 16 amino acids. The DNA of the CDR3 is TGCGCCAGCAGCTCGGTAGGGGGAGGCGACACCGGGGAGCTGTTTTTT. It codes for CASSSVGGGDTGELFF.

This clonotype was seen a few times. V gene TRBV5-1 combines with J gene TRBJ2-2; D is unclear. V lost 4 bases, J lost 7 bases, and 17 bases lay in between. The CDR3 loop spans 15 amino acids. In germline, CDR1 is SGHRS, CDR2 YFSETQ. This chain's CDR3 is CASSLGDRADGELFF. The CDR3 coding sequence is TGCGCCAGCAGCCTTGGAGATAGGGCGGACGGGGAGCTGTTTTTT.

The J gene is TRBJ2-1, the V gene TRBV24-1, with 12 bases fitting TRBD2. Trimming at V came to 6 bases and at J to 1 base, leaving 9 bases not matched to a gene. The germline gives CDR1 KGHDR, CDR2 SFDVKD. The CDR3 spans 18 residues. The CDR3 nucleotides are TGTGCCACCAGTCGCGGTGGACTAGCGGGACCTTCCTACAATGAGCAGTTCTTC. The encoded protein is CATSRGGLAGPSYNEQFF.